Given below is one T cell receptor beta chain in context. Its antigen is undetermined. Ophthalmopathy absent within 18 months of follow-up marked hyperthyroidism as stable. Hyperthyroidism patients were newly diagnosed, ill under 2 months, and aged 18 to 65 years. TCR beta CDR3 regions were amplified from RNA transcripts. The workflow started with a first-round RT-PCR run with HTBI primers and then moved on to a second-round multiplex PCR. TCRdb recomputed calls from the multiplex PCR reads with MiXCR, one row per CDR3 protein. The sample shows hundreds of thousands of distinct CDR3 sequences, about 21% of them seen only once. V lost 2 bases, J lost 4 bases, and 8 bases stayed unmatched. Germline lookup yields CDR1 MNHEY and CDR2 SVGAGI. This CDR3 is 16 amino acids long. These data originate in a study of Graves' ophthalmopathy and Graves' hyperthyroidism. Regarding the study as a whole: Both a roughly 70% sensitivity and a 72.22% specificity characterized the model's predictions of ophthalmopathy progression. Among expanded thyroid clonotypes above 0.001 frequency, most also occurred in blood.

The J gene is TRBJ1-1, the V gene TRBV6-5; TRBD1 aligns across 9 bases. Material for sequencing was peripheral blood. The sequence was collected from a young woman with stable Graves' hyperthyroidism. CDR3 residues: CASSYTRTGGLTEAFF. DNA for the CDR3: TGTGCCAGCAGTTACACGCGTACAGGGGGCCTCACTGAAGCTTTCTTT.